These 9 T cell receptor beta chains came from one sample sequenced in a study of response to subunit inactivated influenza vaccine. TCRdb re-derived calls from the RT-PCR reads in MiXCR, one entry per CDR3 protein. The table lists more than 150,000 distinct CDR3 sequences, over 8.5% of them singletons. The sample in question was CD8+ T cells sorted from PBMCs, obtained around 25 months after vaccination. These receptors were taken from a man aged 50-75 years who received an inactivated influenza vaccine.

In nucleotides, the CDR3 is TGCAGTGCTAGAGTTGGGGGCGGGGGCCCCACAGATACGCAGTATTTT. Translation: CSARVGGGGPTDTQYF. V is TRBV20-1 and J is TRBJ2-3; a weak D match, TRBD2 (7 bases). CDR3 length: 16 amino acids. The V gene lost 1 base and the J gene lost 2 bases, with 16 bases spanning the gap. Germline CDR1 is DFQATT and CDR2 is SNEGSKA (reference sequence).

On this clonotype: A read error may be the cause here, since a much bigger clone is one base away. This sequence joins TRBV24-1 and TRBJ2-5, with D perhaps matching TRBD2 (7 bases). Germline assignment: CDR1 KGHDR and CDR2 SFDVKD. The CDR3 runs 14 residues. Trimming pared 5 bases from V and 4 bases from J, leaving 13 bases between. The CDR3 DNA is TGTGCCACCAGTGTAAGGGGGGGCCTAGAGACCCAGTACTTC. This sequence encodes CATSVRGGLETQYF.

This clonotype was seen ten or more times. The chain employs TRBV7-9 and TRBJ2-7; 7 bases fit TRBD1. The CDR3 has 16 residues. The V gene end was trimmed by 2 bases and the J gene end by 2 bases; junction bases not matched to a gene: 9. Germline CDR1 and CDR2: SEHNR and FQNEAQ (reference sequence). CDR3 sequence reads: CASSLPPGGRAYEQYF. The CDR3 bases are TGTGCCAGCAGCTTACCCCCAGGGGGAAGGGCCTACGAGCAGTACTTC. Filled out from reference TRBV7-9 and TRBJ2-7, the complete variable domain reads DTGVSQNPRHKITKRGQNVTFRCDPISEHNRLYWYRQTLGQGPEFLTYFQNEAQLEKSRLLSDRFSAERPKGSFSTLEIQRTEQGDSAMYLCASSLPPGGRAYEQYFGPGTRLTVT.

This clonotype appeared many times. The rearrangement uses TRBV2 and TRBJ1-5; no clear D. The CDR3 spans 13 residues. CDR1 SNHLY and CDR2 FYNNEI come from the germline V gene. V lost 6 bases to trimming and J lost 3 bases, with 9 bases between them. CDR3 in amino acids: CASRWRLNQPQHF. The CDR3 DNA follows: TGTGCCAGCAGATGGCGGCTCAATCAGCCCCAGCATTTT.

The CDR3 DNA reads as TGTGCCAGCAGCCCCCTCGAGGGCAGGGTAGCTAACTATGGCTACACCTTC. This translates into CASSPLEGRVANYGYTF. J is TRBJ1-2 and V is TRBV4-2, with D possibly TRBD1 on 5 matching bases. Germline V CDR1 and CDR2: LGHNA, YNFKEQ. The CDR3 consists of 17 residues. The V end lost 4 bases, the J end lost 0 bases, and 18 bases lay between the germline ends.

The rearrangement uses TRBV6-5 and TRBJ2-3; D is perhaps TRBD2 (6 bases). Trimming removed 2 bases at V and 5 bases at J, with 17 bases between. CDR3 length: 16 amino acids. Per germline, CDR1 MNHEY and CDR2 SVGAGI. The CDR3 coding sequence is TGTGCCAGCAGTTACGGCGTGCGGGGAAACGGAGATACGCAGTATTTT. It yields the protein CASSYGVRGNGDTQYF.

This rearrangement joins TRBV28 to TRBJ2-1; possibly TRBD1 for D (6 bases). CDR3 length: 15 residues. Germline V gives CDR1 MDHEN, CDR2 SYDVKM. Trimming pared 10 bases from V and 2 bases from J, leaving 18 bases between. CDR3 sequence (DNA): TGTGCCACCAGCTCTTGGACAGACCCCTACAATGAGCAGTTCTTC. Protein product: CATSSWTDPYNEQFF.

This clonotype was detected many times. This sequence joins TRBV4-3 and TRBJ2-2, with 8 positions matching TRBD1. This CDR3 is built from 16 residues. Germline trimming cut 0 bases from V and 1 base from J; bases unmatched to any gene: 1. The germline CDR1 and CDR2 sequences are LGHNA and YSLEER. The CDR3 sequence is CASSQEGQENTGELFF. The CDR3 bases are TGCGCCAGCAGCCAAGAGGGACAGGAGAACACCGGGGAGCTGTTTTTT.

The chain links TRBV9 to TRBJ2-5; 8 positions match TRBD1. V shed 4 bases and J 5 bases; nucleotides not matched to a gene: 13. The CDR3 sequence is 16 residues long. Germline V gene sequence: CDR1 SGDLS, CDR2 YYNGEE. For the CDR3, the DNA is TGTGCCAGCAGCCCAGACCTGACAGGGGCGGGGGAGACCCAGTACTTC. Its protein product is CASSPDLTGAGETQYF.